Detailed here is one T cell receptor (beta chain). Its antigen remains unknown. This record comes from a study of cytomegalovirus exposure and HLA in healthy donors. Points from the study as a whole: It was in a later analysis that TCR association rates were seen to vary by HLA locus, highest for DRB1 and lowest for HLA-C.

PCR involved 60 Vbeta and 13 Jbeta primers. The protocol was immunoSEQ multiplex PCR, while the TCRdb copy is restricted to in-frame clones and leaves out a portion. The repertoire holds about 110,000 clones, around 80% seen once, with about 2.9% in the top ten. Germline CDR1 and CDR2: MNHEY and SVGAGI. The CDR3 length is 14 residues. J lost 5 bases, V lost 0 bases, and 1 base had no gene match. Input material: PBMCs. The rearrangement uses TRBV6-5 and TRBJ2-5; TRBD2 matches 9 bases. The sequence was collected from a woman aged 60-75 years in good health and CMV-seropositive. CDR3 region: CASSYSAGGETQYF. The CDR3 nucleotides read TGTGCCAGCAGTTACTCGGCGGGAGGGGAGACCCAGTACTTC.